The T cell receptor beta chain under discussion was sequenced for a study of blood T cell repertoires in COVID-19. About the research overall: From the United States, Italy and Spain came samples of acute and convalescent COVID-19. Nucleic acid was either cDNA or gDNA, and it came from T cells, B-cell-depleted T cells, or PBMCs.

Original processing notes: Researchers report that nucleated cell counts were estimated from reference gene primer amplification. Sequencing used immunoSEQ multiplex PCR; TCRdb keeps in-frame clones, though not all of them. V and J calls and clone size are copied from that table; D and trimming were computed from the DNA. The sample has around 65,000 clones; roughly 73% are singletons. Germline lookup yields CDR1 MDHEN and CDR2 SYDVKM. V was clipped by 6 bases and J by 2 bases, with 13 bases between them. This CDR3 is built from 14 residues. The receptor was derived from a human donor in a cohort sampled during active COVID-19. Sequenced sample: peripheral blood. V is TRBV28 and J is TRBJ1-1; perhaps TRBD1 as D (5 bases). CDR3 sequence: CASRFLRENTEAFF. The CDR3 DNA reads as TGTGCCAGCAGATTTCTCAGGGAAAACACTGAAGCTTTCTTT.